Presented here are 9 T cell receptor beta chains from one specimen sequenced in a study of T cells in Graves' hyperthyroidism and ophthalmopathy. The investigators amplified TCR beta CDR3 regions from RNA transcripts. HTBI primers were used for first-round RT-PCR of the TCR CDR3. MiXCR was run by TCRdb on the multiplex PCR reads, yielding one entry per CDR3 protein. The sample yields roughly 100,000 distinct CDR3 sequences, roughly 39% seen once. The material sequenced was peripheral blood or thyroid tissue (not recorded which). All receptors come from a woman younger than 45 with Graves' hyperthyroidism.

Remarks on this clonotype: One junction end disagrees with the germline gene, perhaps due to a read error. V is TRBV20-1 and J is TRBJ1-6, with TRBD1 as a possible D gene (5 bases). Per the germline V gene, CDR1 is DFQATT and CDR2 is SNEGSKA (reference sequence). The length of the CDR3 is 15 residues. The CDR3 DNA is TGCGGTGCTAGATTAACAGGTCGCTATAATTCACCCCTCCACTTT. Its translation is CGARLTGRYNSPLHF.

The rearrangement uses TRBV7-2 and TRBJ1-1, with D perhaps matching TRBD1 (6 bases). With 5 bases removed from V and 1 base from J, the gap between germline ends came to 11 bases. The CDR3 contains 14 residues. In germline, CDR1 is SGHTA, CDR2 FQGNSA. The CDR3 sequence is CASSLLQGNTEAFF. In DNA form, the CDR3 reads TGTGCCAGCAGCCTATTACAGGGGAACACTGAAGCTTTCTTT.

This clonotype has ten or more counts. This chain uses TRBV6-1 with TRBJ2-7; 14 nucleotides line up with TRBD2. The germline CDR1 and CDR2 sequences are MNHNS and SASEGT. The V gene end was trimmed by 6 bases and the J gene end by 12 bases; junction bases not matched to a gene: 10. The CDR3 is 14 residues long. The CDR3 DNA is TGTGCCAGCAGCCCGGGACTAGCGGGAGTCAGGCGGTACTTC. As protein: CASSPGLAGVRRYF.

This chain joins TRBV7-2 and TRBJ1-4; D is unclear. Per germline, CDR1 SGHTA and CDR2 FQGNSA. The CDR3 is 17 residues long. Trimming left V 1 base short and J 6 bases short, with 18 bases between. The CDR3 DNA sequence: TGTGCCAGCAGCTTAGTCGGACTAGCGGGCTTGGATGAAAAACTGTTTTTT. It yields the protein CASSLVGLAGLDEKLFF.

As regards this clonotype: Relative to the germline gene, one junction end is altered; a read error may explain this. The V and J genes are TRBV10-3 and TRBJ1-2; no firm D call. The CDR3 is 12 amino acids. Looked up from germline, CDR1 is ENHRY and CDR2 is SYGVKD. DNA of the CDR3: TGTGCCATCAGTGAGGCGAGGTTGGGCTACGCCTTC. This encodes CAISEARLGYAF.

This clonotype appeared a few times. V gene TRBV28 combines with J gene TRBJ2-7; TRBD2 matches 7 bases. Trimming cost V 3 bases and J 4 bases; bases outside gene matches: 9. CDR1 is MDHEN, CDR2 SYDVKM, per germline. The CDR3 is made up of 15 amino acids. This chain's CDR3 is CASSFLGLDWYEQYF. The CDR3, as DNA: TGTGCCAGCAGTTTCTTAGGACTAGATTGGTACGAGCAGTACTTC.

A single count supports this clonotype. This sequence may be a read error, since a much larger clone differs from it by one base. The rearrangement uses TRBV7-2 and TRBJ2-2; 9 bases are shared with TRBD2. The CDR3 has 17 amino acids. Trimming cost V 6 bases and J 4 bases; bases outside gene matches: 12. CDR1 is SGHTA and CDR2 is FQGNSA in the germline V gene. CDR3 bases: TGTGCCAGCAGTTACCCGGCTAGCGGGGACGTCACCGGGGAGCTGTTTTTT. The encoded protein is CASSYPASGDVTGELFF.

This clonotype came up many times. The V and J genes are TRBV20-1 and TRBJ2-5; unclear D gene. Deletions cut 3 bases from V and 5 bases from J, with 4 bases between. CDR3 size: 10 residues. The germline CDR1 and CDR2 sequences are DFQATT and SNEGSKA (reference sequence). CDR3 residues: CSASGETQYF. DNA for the CDR3: TGCAGTGCTAGTGGCGAGACCCAGTACTTC.

About this clonotype: The junction departs from the called germline gene at one end, perhaps through a read error. The chain links TRBV7-9 to TRBJ2-7, with D possibly TRBD2 on 6 matching bases. Germline lookup yields CDR1 SEHNR and CDR2 FQNEAQ (reference sequence). This CDR3 is 15 amino acids long. CDR3: CASSGELGGVYEQYF. CDR3 DNA sequence: TGCGCCAGCAGCGGAGAACTAGGAGGGGTTTACGAGCAGTACTTC.